This TCR beta chain was recorded in a study of blood T cell repertoires in COVID-19. The data were produced by immunoSEQ multiplex PCR, yet TCRdb's version contains in-frame clones alone and is incomplete. The sample shows about 70,000 clones, approximately 90% of them seen only once. The receptor comes from a woman of 80 years or more with acute or convalescent COVID-19. The sequenced material came from peripheral blood.

CDR3 in amino acids: CASSLGTSEATDTQYF. In nucleotides, the CDR3 is TGCGCCAGCAGCCTGGGGACTAGCGAGGCCACAGATACGCAGTATTTT. The rearrangement uses TRBV5-1 and TRBJ2-3, with 10 bases matching TRBD2. CDR1 is SGHRS and CDR2 is YFSETQ in the germline V gene. V was clipped by 4 bases and J by 2 bases; unmatched bases: 7. The CDR3 has 16 residues. The whole variable domain, filled in from reference TRBV5-1 and TRBJ2-3, reads KAGVTQTPRYLIKTRGQQVTLSCSPISGHRSVSWYQQTPGQGLQFLFEYFSETQRNKGNFPGRFSGRQFSNSRSEMNVSTLELGDSALYLCASSLGTSEATDTQYFGPGTRLTVL.